A single sample gave rise to the 14 T cell receptor beta chains below, sequenced in a study of beta chain features in type 1 diabetes. Expressed TCRB transcripts were sequenced because the isolated RNA had all been reverse transcribed beforehand. Produced via immunoSEQ multiplex PCR; TCRdb's table is partial and in-frame only. There are around 44,000 clones in the sample; about 51% occur only once, and approximately 2% lies in the top ten. Sequencing input: Tregs from blood. All receptors derive from a woman between 18 and 29 years old in good health.

J is TRBJ2-3 and V is TRBV28; 8 bases line up with TRBD2. The germline V gene has CDR1 MDHEN and CDR2 SYDVKM. The CDR3 runs to 16 residues. Trimming removed 6 bases from V and 0 bases from J; junction bases left unmatched: 8. The CDR3 DNA reads TGTGCCAGCAGCGCGTTAGCGGGGACTAGCACAGATACGCAGTATTTT. Amino acid sequence: CASSALAGTSTDTQYF.

The gene calls are TRBV21-1 and TRBJ2-3; the table calls TRBD2, which could not be checked here. TRBV21-1 counts as a pseudogene. The CDR3 runs to 21 residues. CDR3: CASREPIPGLAGVGDTDTQYF. As DNA, the CDR3 is TGTGCCAGCAGAGAACCGATACCGGGACTAGCGGGAGTAGGGGACACAGATACGCAGTATTTT.

The V gene is TRBV18, the J gene TRBJ2-7, with 8 bases matching TRBD1. Per germline, CDR1 KGHSH and CDR2 LQKENI. CDR3 size: 14 residues. Losses at the gene ends were 4 bases for V and 0 bases for J; bases not matched to a gene: 2. CDR3 protein: CASSLGTGSYEQYF. CDR3 DNA sequence: TGTGCCAGCTCACTTGGGACAGGCTCCTACGAGCAGTACTTC. Full variable domain (missing parts from reference TRBV18 and TRBJ2-7): NAGVMQNPRHLVRRRGQEARLRCSPMKGHSHVYWYRQLPEEGLKFMVYLQKENIIDESGMPKERFSAEFPKEGPSILRIQQVVRGDSAAYFCASSLGTGSYEQYFGPGTRLTVT.

A few counts support this clone. The genes are TRBV19 and TRBJ1-5; possible D gene TRBD1, 5 bases. There are 14 residues in the CDR3. Between the trimmed V and J ends, which lost 3 bases and 6 bases, there was a span of 12 bases. Per germline, CDR1 LNHDA and CDR2 SQIVND (reference sequence). Here the CDR3 DNA reads TGTGCCAGTAGTATCAACGGGGGTGGTCAGCCCCAGCATTTT. This translates into CASSINGGGQPQHF.

This rearrangement joins TRBV4-2 to TRBJ2-2; weak D call: TRBD2 (5 bases). The CDR3 runs 16 residues. Trimming pared 6 bases from V and 1 base from J, leaving 15 bases between. Germline CDR1 LGHNA, CDR2 YNFKEQ. The CDR3 region has the DNA TGTGCCAGCAGTCCCCCCGCGGGTGGGAACACCGGGGAGCTGTTTTTT. It is translated as CASSPPAGGNTGELFF.

Concerning this clone itself: This same CDR3 is encoded by further DNA sequences in the sample. The chain couples TRBV10-3 to TRBJ2-1; 7 nucleotides match TRBD2. Germline CDR1 and CDR2: ENHRY and SYGVKD. The CDR3 is 13 amino acids. After removal of 4 bases from V and 8 bases from J, the junction contained 5 bases not matched to a gene. This CDR3 is CAISARENDEQFF. CDR3 nucleotides: TGTGCCATCAGTGCGCGGGAGAATGATGAGCAGTTCTTC.

This clone has a handful of counts. The gene calls are TRBV5-8 and TRBJ2-5; 7 bases align to TRBD1. The CDR3 is made up of 16 amino acids. The junction had 10 bases not matched to a gene; V was cut back by 0 bases and J by 5 bases. CDR1 SGHTS and CDR2 YDEGEE come from the germline V gene. The CDR3 reads CASSLALTGVWETQYF. The DNA for the CDR3 is TGTGCCAGCAGCTTGGCCCTAACAGGGGTTTGGGAGACCCAGTACTTC.

The V call is TRBV28, the J call TRBJ2-5; D perhaps matches TRBD1 (5 bases). Germline CDR1 is MDHEN and CDR2 is SYDVKM. V was trimmed by 2 bases and J by 1 base, leaving 8 bases between them. The CDR3 contains 14 residues. CDR3 amino acids: CASSLRQLQETQYF. CDR3 DNA sequence: TGTGCCAGCAGTTTAAGACAGCTCCAAGAGACCCAGTACTTC.

The chain combines TRBV10-3 with TRBJ2-1; TRBD2 matches 8 bases. From germline, CDR1 is ENHRY and CDR2 SYGVKD. V dropped 7 bases and J dropped 0; count of bases not matched to a gene: 14. The CDR3 spans 18 residues. This CDR3 is CAITREGLAGSSYNEQFF. The DNA of the CDR3 is TGTGCCATCACTCGAGAGGGGTTAGCGGGAAGCTCCTACAATGAGCAGTTCTTC.

The chain combines TRBV2 with TRBJ2-1, with 8 bases identical to TRBD2. Losses at the gene ends were 11 bases for V and 9 bases for J; bases not matched to a gene: 9. The CDR3 consists of 12 residues. Germline lookup yields CDR1 SNHLY and CDR2 FYNNEI. CDR3 nucleotide sequence: TGTGCCTTCCATCGGGAGGGCAGTGAGCAGTTCTTC. This codes for CAFHREGSEQFF.

Remarks on this clone: The germline gene is not matched at one end of the junction; a read error may be the cause. The V call is TRBV6-1, the J call TRBJ2-3; weak D call: TRBD2 (5 bases). This CDR3 has 14 amino acids. Germline V gene sequence: CDR1 MNHNS, CDR2 SASEGT. The chain's CDR3 is CAISGRGSTDTQYF. CDR3 in DNA: TGTGCCATCAGTGGACGGGGAAGCACAGATACGCAGTATTTT.

This rearrangement joins TRBV19 to TRBJ1-6; D ambiguous. Germline CDR1 and CDR2: LNHDA and SQIVND (reference sequence). The CDR3 totals 15 residues. Trimming took off 7 bases at V and 7 bases at J, with 17 bases between the two ends. The CDR3 loop is CASTTMNSRNSPLHF. The DNA of the CDR3 is TGTGCCAGTACCACTATGAATTCAAGGAATTCACCCCTCCACTTT.

This clone was counted between two and nine times. The V gene is TRBV5-6, the J gene TRBJ1-1; perhaps TRBD1 as D (5 bases). CDR1 SGHDT and CDR2 YYEEEE come from the germline V gene. Deletions cut 2 bases from V and 10 bases from J, with 15 bases between. This CDR3 spans 13 amino acids. CDR3 protein: CASSFGGATGAFF. The CDR3 DNA reads TGTGCCAGCAGCTTCGGAGGGGCCACCGGAGCTTTCTTT. The complete variable domain, with remaining parts taken from reference TRBV5-6 and TRBJ1-1, reads DAGVTQSPTHLIKTRGQQVTLRCSPKSGHDTVSWYQQALGQGPQFIFQYYEEEERQRGNFPDRFSGHQFPNYSSELNVNALLLGDSALYLCASSFGGATGAFFGQGTRLTVV.

The chain couples TRBV28 to TRBJ2-7, with 16 bases identical to TRBD2. V shed 2 bases and J 6 bases; nucleotides not matched to a gene: 4. Germline V gives CDR1 MDHEN, CDR2 SYDVKM. This CDR3 contains 16 residues. This CDR3 is CASSLGTSGRAGEQYF. In nucleotides, the CDR3 is TGTGCCAGCAGTTTAGGGACTAGCGGGAGGGCAGGCGAGCAGTACTTC.